This entry lists 18 T cell receptor beta chains sequenced from one sample in a study of T cell repertoires in cytomegalovirus infection. TCRdb redid the calling of the reads with MiXCR, one entry per CDR3 protein. The sample yields 230,000 or so distinct CDR3 sequences, roughly two fifths seen once. These receptors have no identified antigens. Source: CD8+ T cells from cultured PBMCs, taken from culture after CMV antigen stimulation. All receptors come from a human donor in good health (CMV status not recorded). Some clones in this sample may be carry-over from other donors' samples.

This clonotype has a handful of counts. The chain recombines TRBV6-6 with TRBJ2-1, with 10 bases lining up with TRBD2. From germline, CDR1 is MNHNY and CDR2 SVGAGI (reference sequence). J gave up 5 bases and V 6 bases, and 10 bases lay outside the gene matches. The CDR3 totals 16 residues. CDR3 sequence: CASSRLAGGRNNEQFF. The CDR3 DNA reads TGTGCCAGCAGCAGACTAGCGGGCGGGCGTAACAATGAGCAGTTCTTC.

The chain employs TRBV27 and TRBJ2-6; D is perhaps TRBD2 (6 bases). The length of the CDR3 is 19 residues. CDR1 and CDR2 from the germline V gene are MNHEY and SMNVEV (reference sequence). Trimming removed 4 bases from V and 2 bases from J, with 21 bases in between. The CDR3 loop is CASSSSGWDSVTGANVLTF. Here the CDR3 DNA reads TGTGCCAGCAGTTCCTCAGGGTGGGACTCAGTGACTGGGGCCAACGTCCTGACTTTC.

A few counts support this clonotype. The chain links TRBV7-2 to TRBJ2-7, with a weak D call TRBD2 (6 bases). V was shortened by 0 bases and J by 7 bases, with 10 bases between the two germline ends. Germline lookup yields CDR1 SGHTA and CDR2 FQGNSA. The CDR3 totals 13 residues. The CDR3 region is CASSLAWGREQYF. CDR3 bases: TGTGCCAGCAGCTTAGCATGGGGGAGGGAGCAGTACTTC.

This clonotype was seen more than once but under ten times. The chain combines TRBV4-1 with TRBJ1-1; D remains ambiguous. Germline V lookup: CDR1 MGHRA, CDR2 YSYEKL. The CDR3 totals 15 residues. Between the trimmed V and J ends, which lost 1 base and 4 bases, there was a span of 13 bases. The CDR3 nucleotides read TGCGCCAGCAGCCAAGGGCAAATTCGGCGCACTGAAGCTTTCTTT. Translating gives CASSQGQIRRTEAFF.

The sample holds a few counts of this clonotype. At one boundary the junction diverges from the germline segment, which might be a read error. This chain links TRBV7-2 with TRBJ2-3, with TRBD2 matching over 8 bases. Germline V lookup: CDR1 SGHTA, CDR2 FQGNSA. The CDR3 runs 16 residues. DNA for the CDR3: TGTGCTAGCAGCTTATCGGGAGGGGTAAGAACAGATACTCAGTATTTT. Protein product: CASSLSGGVRTDTQYF.

V is TRBV29-1 and J is TRBJ2-7, with TRBD2 matching over 11 bases. CDR1 and CDR2 from the germline V gene are SQVTM and ANQGSEA. The V and J ends lost 3 bases and 0 bases, in that order; junction bases with no gene match: 4. The CDR3 is 15 residues long. CDR3 DNA: TGCAGCGTTGACCTAGCGGGGGGTATCTCCTACGAGCAGTACTTC. Protein: CSVDLAGGISYEQYF.

This clonotype was picked up one time. The chain is built from TRBV24-1 and TRBJ1-2; TRBD1 might be the D (5 bases). Trimming took 6 bases from V and 7 from J, leaving 20 bases between them. The CDR3 is 15 residues long. Per germline, CDR1 KGHDR and CDR2 SFDVKD. CDR3 sequence reads: CATSNAGTNPSGYTF. As DNA, the CDR3 is TGTGCCACCAGTAATGCCGGGACGAATCCCTCTGGCTACACCTTC.

This chain uses TRBV4-1 with TRBJ2-2, with D possibly being TRBD1 or TRBD2 (5 bases each). Germline CDR1 is MGHRA and CDR2 is YSYEKL. The CDR3 is 18 residues long. V was cut by 0 bases and J by 1 base, with 15 bases left in between. The CDR3 is CASSQESGWDLNTGELFF. As DNA, the CDR3 is TGCGCCAGCAGCCAAGAATCCGGATGGGACCTGAACACCGGGGAGCTGTTTTTT.

The chain uses TRBV7-9 and TRBJ2-7; D perhaps matches TRBD1 (6 bases). The CDR3 has 15 residues. The V gene's germline CDR1 is SEHNR and CDR2 FQNEAQ (reference sequence). The ends were cut back, 5 bases at V and 2 bases at J, with 16 bases in the middle. CDR3 bases: TGTGCCAGCAGCAACCCAAGACAGGCCGCCTACGAGCAGTACTTC. Amino acid sequence: CASSNPRQAAYEQYF.

The rearrangement joins TRBV19 to TRBJ1-3; a weak D match, TRBD1 (5 bases). The V gene lost 5 bases and the J gene lost 2 bases, with 22 bases spanning the gap. This CDR3 has 18 residues. The V gene's germline CDR1 is LNHDA and CDR2 SQIVND (reference sequence). For the CDR3, the DNA is TGTGCCAGTAGTCTCCTCGACAGCAGTGGGTCGCCTGGAAACACCATATATTTT. This sequence encodes CASSLLDSSGSPGNTIYF.

The rearrangement joins TRBV7-8 to TRBJ2-5, with D possibly matching TRBD2 (5 bases). In germline, CDR1 is SGHVS, CDR2 FQNEAQ. V gave up 6 bases and J gave up 3 bases, with 14 bases separating them. This CDR3 region has 14 residues. CDR3: CASSLGMEEETQYF. The CDR3 coding sequence is TGTGCCAGCAGTCTGGGGATGGAGGAAGAGACCCAGTACTTC.

This clonotype was observed a few times. The chain's CDR3 is CASSFSPSFYEQYF. For the CDR3, the DNA is TGTGCCAGCAGTTTCAGCCCAAGCTTCTACGAGCAGTACTTC. This chain links TRBV27 with TRBJ2-7; no clear D gene. Germline lookup yields CDR1 MNHEY and CDR2 SMNVEV (reference sequence). CDR3 length equals 14 residues. V lost 3 bases and J 3 bases, leaving 12 bases between the germline ends.

This clonotype was found many times. The chain combines TRBV7-6 with TRBJ2-1; TRBD1 matches at 8 bases. Germline V gene lookup returns CDR1 SGHVS and CDR2 FNYEAQ. The V and J ends lost 5 bases and 2 bases, in that order; junction bases with no gene match: 8. The CDR3 totals 16 residues. CDR3 DNA: TGTGCCAGCAGCCTTTACGGACAGGGACCCTACAATGAGCAGTTCTTC. Its translation: CASSLYGQGPYNEQFF. Looking up the rest from reference TRBV7-6 and TRBJ2-1 gives the full variable domain: GAGVSQSPRYKVTKRGQDVALRCDPISGHVSLYWYRQALGQGPEFLTYFNYEAQQDKSGLPNDRFSAERPEGSISTLTIQRTEQRDSAMYRCASSLYGQGPYNEQFFGPGTRLTVL.

This chain joins TRBV7-9 and TRBJ2-7; D tentatively fits TRBD1 or TRBD2 (5 bases each). This CDR3 has 12 amino acids. Germline V gene lookup returns CDR1 SEHNR and CDR2 FQNEAQ (reference sequence). The germline V and J ends were trimmed by 6 bases and 5 bases, with 11 bases remaining between them. The chain's CDR3 is CASSPGLNEQYF. The CDR3 nucleotides are TGTGCCAGCAGTCCGGGGCTCAACGAGCAGTACTTC.

This clonotype showed up many times. J is TRBJ2-5 and V is TRBV7-9, with 7 bases lining up with TRBD2. This CDR3 spans 16 amino acids. Losses at the gene ends were 4 bases for V and 1 base for J; bases not matched to a gene: 9. Germline V gene lookup returns CDR1 SEHNR and CDR2 FQNEAQ (reference sequence). The CDR3 sequence is CASSYLISGFQETQYF. In nucleotides, the CDR3 is TGTGCCAGCAGCTACCTCATTAGCGGGTTCCAAGAGACCCAGTACTTC. Full variable domain (missing parts from reference TRBV7-9 and TRBJ2-5): DTGVSQNPRHKITKRGQNVTFRCDPISEHNRLYWYRQTLGQGPEFLTYFQNEAQLEKSRLLSDRFSAERPKGSFSTLEIQRTEQGDSAMYLCASSYLISGFQETQYFGPGTRLLVL.

The gene calls are TRBV7-2 and TRBJ2-7, with D hard to call. Germline values: CDR1 SGHTA, CDR2 FQGNSA. CDR3 size: 13 residues. V lost 5 bases and J lost 3, with 11 bases in between. DNA for the CDR3: TGTGCCAGCAGCCCTATATGTTACTACGAGCAGTACTTC. Translation: CASSPICYYEQYF.

This clonotype has a handful of counts. The V gene is TRBV29-1, the J gene TRBJ1-2; 8 bases align to TRBD1. The CDR3 is 13 amino acids. J gave up 2 bases and V 4 bases, and 3 bases lay outside the gene matches. CDR1 and CDR2 (germline): SQVTM, ANQGSEA. CDR3 DNA sequence: TGCAGCGTTGGGAGACAGGGGAACTATGGCTACACCTTC. It codes for CSVGRQGNYGYTF.

J is TRBJ1-2 and V is TRBV27; 7 bases map to TRBD1. V shed 9 bases, J shed 4 bases, and the junction held 8 bases outside the gene matches. This CDR3 has 13 amino acids. Germline V CDR1 and CDR2: MNHEY, SMNVEV (reference sequence). The CDR3 reads CASQGGGGYGYTF. The CDR3 DNA is TGTGCCAGTCAGGGGGGCGGGGGCTATGGCTACACCTTC.